Described below is a single TCR beta chain sequence and its context. Its cognate antigen is unknown. The data are from a study of cytomegalovirus exposure and HLA in healthy donors. Study results and caveats: A highly shared variant cluster was judged a likely technical artifact.

The study ran its PCR with 60 Vbeta and 13 Jbeta primers. Some clones are missing from TCRdb's copy, which holds only in-frame ones; the method was immunoSEQ multiplex PCR. This table has around 150,000 clones, 70% to 90% appearing once. The V gene end was trimmed by 7 bases and the J gene end by 2 bases; junction bases not matched to a gene: 8. CDR3 length: 15 residues. Germline loops: CDR1 WSHSY, CDR2 SAAADI. The sample taken for sequencing was PBMCs. The TCR sequence derives from a woman between 18 and 30 years old in good health and CMV-seronegative. The chain recombines TRBV10-2 with TRBJ1-3; 7 nucleotides line up with TRBD1. CDR3 protein: CASTRTGPAGNTIYF. DNA of the CDR3: TGCGCCAGCACCAGGACAGGCCCAGCTGGAAACACCATATATTTT.